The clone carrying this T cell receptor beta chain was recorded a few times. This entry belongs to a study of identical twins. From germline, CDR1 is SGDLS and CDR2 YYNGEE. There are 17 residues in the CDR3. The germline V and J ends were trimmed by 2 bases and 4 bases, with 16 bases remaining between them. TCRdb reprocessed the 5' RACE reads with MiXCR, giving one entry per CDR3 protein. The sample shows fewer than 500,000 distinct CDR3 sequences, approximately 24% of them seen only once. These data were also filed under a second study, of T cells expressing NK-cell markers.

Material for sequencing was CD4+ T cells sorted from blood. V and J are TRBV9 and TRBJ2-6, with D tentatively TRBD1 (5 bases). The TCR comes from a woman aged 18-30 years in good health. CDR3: CASSVTGSSVGANVLTF. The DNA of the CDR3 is TGTGCCAGCAGCGTTACAGGATCCTCGGTAGGGGCCAACGTCCTGACTTTC.